This TCR beta chain appears in the sequencing data of a study of beta chain features in type 1 diabetes. Whole-study results and caveats: Moderate but significant shortening of TCRB CDR3s was recorded in all four CD4+ subsets from Type 1 diabetes patients.

CD4+ cells of the naive, central memory, regulatory and stem cell-like memory types were sorted via CD45RO/CCR7/CD25/CD127/CD95/CD27. There are a few counts of this clone. What it binds is not known. The CDR3 runs to 17 residues. Germline values: CDR1 SGHTS, CDR2 YDEGEE. V gave up 4 bases and J gave up 3 bases; unmatched junction bases: 8. The entirety of the isolated RNA underwent reverse transcription, so expressed TCRB transcripts were sequenced. The repertoire was sequenced with immunoSEQ multiplex PCR; TCRdb's copy has only in-frame clones and lacks some. The sample contains approximately 170,000 clones, roughly 8% of which appear only once.

The rearrangement joins TRBV5-8 to TRBJ2-1; the match to TRBD2 covers 12 bases. The origin of this receptor is a woman aged 40-49 years with type 1 diabetes. Sequencing was performed on central memory CD4+ T cells from blood. CDR3 sequence reads: CASSPTLAGGYYNEQFF. The CDR3 DNA sequence: TGTGCCAGCAGCCCTACACTAGCGGGGGGCTACTACAATGAGCAGTTCTTC.